The source of this TCR beta chain is a study of Ad26.COV2.S vaccination and SARS-CoV-2 variants. The study's findings and limits: Placebo recipients had lower spike-specific TCR breadth than vaccine recipients.

Treatment described: around 19 received Ad26.COV2.S at low or high dose, single or two shots; roughly five received placebo; per-sample allocation not given. Samples were taken on day 63 after the first vaccine or placebo injection. Boston provided a donor who was an adult aged 18-55 years. The CDR3 has 18 residues. Germline lookup yields CDR1 MDHEN and CDR2 SYDVKM. V lost 2 bases to trimming and J lost 5 bases; unmatched junction nucleotides: 11. In regard to this clone: Its antigen is currently unknown.

Assay: immunoSEQ multiplex PCR; the TCRdb copy retains only in-frame clones and omits some. The sample consists of some 460,000 clones, nearly 90% of them appearing once. Source: peripheral blood, taken in a trial of Ad26.COV2.S vaccine versus placebo. The rearrangement uses TRBV28 and TRBJ2-5, with 13 bases matching TRBD2. This clonotype was sampled from a person aged 18-60 years who received the Ad26.COV2.S COVID-19 vaccine or a placebo. CDR3 loop: CASSLRGTSGIGRETQYF. CDR3 DNA sequence: TGTGCCAGCAGTTTACGCGGGACTAGCGGGATTGGCCGGGAGACCCAGTACTTC.